This T cell receptor beta chain came from a study of spatial heterogeneity in lung cancer (dated 2019 in TCRdb). For the wider study: Beta-chain transcripts were consistently detected in greater numbers than alpha-chain transcripts, which likely reflects a higher abundance of beta-chain transcripts. In the raw uncorrected reads, each unique combination of TCR and UMI appeared on average more than ten times. In non-small cell lung cancer, the study quantitatively compared TCR alpha and beta repertoires across several tumor regions, matched nontumor lung, and blood. Nonsynonymous mutation counts, determined by whole-exome sequencing of tumor tissue, were related to TCR repertoire features. At surgery, both alpha and beta chains were TCR-sequenced in about 200 tumor regions, fewer than 65 matched nontumor lung samples and a few dozen PBMC samples.

The protocol used for the library was 5' RACE. The run used a NextSeq 500. The TCR library protocol attached a unique molecular identifier to each TCR cDNA molecule to allow correction of PCR and sequencing errors. The study's own analysis went as follows. Decombinator tools were used for TCR identification, UMI-based error correction and CDR3 extraction. TCRs above a frequency of 2 per 1,000, corresponding to the top 1% of the tumor frequency distribution, were defined as expanded. Renyi diversity was computed with the R vegan package after each repertoire had been subsampled 100 times to 5,000 TCRs. To build CDR3 similarity networks, amino acid triplet string-kernel similarity was used, and CDR3s were connected when their pairwise similarity was above 0.82. TCRdb passed the public sequencing reads through fastp at Q25 and MiXCR, retaining productive beta sequences. Rows with a matching CDR3 protein are joined into one entry that keeps the most common DNA and genes. These V and J calls derive from TCRdb rather than the authors' analysis. Counted in this sample were fewer than 45,000 distinct CDR3 sequences; under 7.5% of them appeared once. In total, the top ten clones hold 40% to 45% of the sample.

Of note for this clonotype: What antigen it recognizes has not been identified. Per-base quality was not reported, and no clone a single base away is much larger than it.

The time point label of this sample denotes: sample taken at primary tumor resection. The donors were around 69 patients from the lung TRACERx cohort who had early-stage, untreated non-small cell lung cancer. For TCR sequencing, whole RNA was extracted from tumor and nontumor lung tissue, or from cryopreserved PBMC samples, and no cell sorting was done. Only patients with enough RNA available from two or more tumor regions were chosen for TCR sequencing. Results and caveats for the whole study, not just this receptor: Ubiquitous expanded tumor TCRs were detected in blood more often at tumor resection than at routine follow-up. Additional single-cell paired TCR alpha and beta sequencing was considered necessary to confirm, at a functional level, the hypothesis that regional TCRs recognize regional mutations.

Inclusive of the bounding cysteine and phenylalanine, the CDR3 is 13 residues long. Only CDR3 DNA remains: 39 bases, in frame from the first base. The germline V gene (reference sequence) gives CDR1 as SSHAT and CDR2 as FNYEAQ. V is shortened by 11 bases, J by 4 bases, and the region joining them spans 12 bases. The source of this sequence is a female donor with early-stage non-small cell lung cancer. The specimen was PBMCs, collected at surgery. Rearrangement joined TRBV7-7 to TRBJ2-6; TRBD1 is possibly the D segment (6 matching bases). The DNA is as follows: TGTGCCGTAACAGGGTCCGGGGCCAACGTCCTGACTTTC. The resulting protein is CAVTGSGANVLTF.